This entry lists 17 T cell receptor beta chains sequenced from one sample in a study of graft-versus-host responses after intestinal transplantation. The antigens these receptors bind are not known. Produced via immunoSEQ multiplex PCR; TCRdb's table is partial and in-frame only. Found here are tens of thousands of clones, roughly 90% of them singletons; the top ten hold just under 2.5%. Sample: unstimulated CD8+ T cells sorted from spleen or lymph node cells, taken before intestinal transplant. The receptors here all came from a human donor who received an intestinal transplant.

V gene TRBV10-3 combines with J gene TRBJ1-2, with D possibly matching TRBD1 (6 bases). Germline V gene lookup returns CDR1 ENHRY and CDR2 SYGVKD. Between the trimmed V and J ends, which lost 2 bases and 3 bases, there was a span of 10 bases. The CDR3 is made up of 14 amino acids. The CDR3 nucleotides are TGTGCCATCAGTGAGAGGACAGTCGACTATGGCTACACCTTC. This encodes CAISERTVDYGYTF.

The CDR3 nucleotides are TGCGCCAGCAGCCAAGTAGGTTCGGGGACAGATACGCAGTATTTT. Translation gives CASSQVGSGTDTQYF. The rearrangement joins TRBV4-1 to TRBJ2-3; a possible D gene is TRBD2 (5 bases). This CDR3 spans 15 amino acids. Trimming stripped 1 base from V and 3 bases from J, with 11 bases between. The germline V gene has CDR1 MGHRA and CDR2 YSYEKL.

CDR3: CASSQANGAGSEKLFF. CDR3 coding DNA: TGTGCCAGCAGCCAAGCCAACGGCGCAGGGTCGGAAAAACTGTTTTTT. The chain has TRBV4-2 and TRBJ1-4; perhaps TRBD1 as D (5 bases). Germline-derived CDR1 and CDR2 are LGHNA and YNFKEQ. Trimming left V 1 base short and J 8 bases short, with 17 bases between. The CDR3 is made up of 16 amino acids.

The chain employs TRBV2 and TRBJ1-5; D is possibly TRBD1 (5 bases). Germline V gives CDR1 SNHLY, CDR2 FYNNEI. The V end was cut by 6 bases, the J end by 0 bases, with 12 bases between. The CDR3 covers 15 residues. The CDR3 sequence is CASRRQPYSNQPQHF. The DNA for the CDR3 is TGTGCCAGCAGGAGACAGCCTTATAGCAATCAGCCCCAGCATTTT.

The CDR3 is CASSFSPGHHSYEQYF. CDR3 in DNA: TGTGCCAGCAGCTTTTCTCCCGGACACCACTCCTACGAGCAGTACTTC. The rearrangement links TRBV7-8 to TRBJ2-7; possibly TRBD1 for D (5 bases). V dropped 3 bases and J dropped 0 bases, with 15 bases sitting between them. Germline V lookup: CDR1 SGHVS, CDR2 FQNEAQ. CDR3 length: 16 residues.

The chain uses TRBV7-8 and TRBJ2-1; 11 positions match TRBD2. Germline assignment: CDR1 SGHVS and CDR2 FQNEAQ. After removal of 3 bases from V and 0 bases from J, the junction contained 7 bases not matched to a gene. The CDR3 totals 18 residues. The CDR3 DNA follows: TGTGCCAGCAGCTTTTTAGCGGGGGGGCCCAGCTCCTACAATGAGCAGTTCTTC. Its protein product is CASSFLAGGPSSYNEQFF.

Details on this clone: A junction boundary mismatches the germline segment, possibly from a read error. This chain joins TRBV7-7 and TRBJ2-5; 8 nucleotides align to TRBD1. This CDR3 contains 16 residues. Germline values: CDR1 SSHAT, CDR2 FNYEAQ (reference sequence). The CDR3: CASSLAGGDAQETQYF. CDR3 sequence (DNA): TGTGCTAGCAGCTTAGCAGGGGGCGATGCGCAAGAGACCCAGTACTTC.

The chain has TRBV7-9 and TRBJ2-7; D is ambiguous. The CDR3 sequence is 19 residues long. Germline V CDR1 and CDR2: SEHNR, FQNEAQ (reference sequence). V was shortened by 5 bases and J by 2 bases, with 28 bases between the two germline ends. The CDR3 loop is CASSRCPEHQEIPPYEQYF. Written as DNA, the CDR3 is TGTGCCAGCAGCCGATGCCCGGAACATCAGGAAATCCCTCCCTACGAGCAGTACTTC.

The chain uses TRBV30 and TRBJ1-4; TRBD1 aligns across 7 bases. CDR3 size: 13 residues. The germline CDR1 and CDR2 sequences are GTSNPN and SVGIG (reference sequence). The junction had 11 bases not matched to a gene; V was cut back by 8 bases and J by 8 bases. The CDR3 loop is CAGETTGYEKLFF. The CDR3 DNA is TGTGCCGGAGAGACGACAGGGTACGAAAAACTGTTTTTT. Filled out from reference TRBV30 and TRBJ1-4, the complete variable domain reads SQTIHQWPATLVQPVGSPLSLECTVEGTSNPNLYWYRQAAGRGLQLLFYSVGIGQISSEVPQNLSASRPQDRQFILSSKKLLLSDSGFYLCAGETTGYEKLFFGSGTQLSVL.

The chain is built from TRBV4-2 and TRBJ1-2, with a possible D match to TRBD1 (5 bases). CDR1 and CDR2 (germline): LGHNA, YNFKEQ. This CDR3 spans 18 amino acids. V was clipped by 3 bases and J by 1 base, with 21 bases between them. This CDR3 reads CASSHLGGRGVFNYGYTF. As DNA, the CDR3 is TGTGCCAGCAGCCACCTGGGAGGACGAGGGGTTTTTAACTATGGCTACACCTTC.

The genes are TRBV4-2 and TRBJ2-5; 13 bases agree with TRBD2. The J call may be faulty, since TRBJ2-7 better matches the DNA end. The CDR3 runs 16 residues. Germline-derived CDR1 and CDR2 are LGHNA and YNFKEQ. The CDR3 DNA reads TGTGCCAGCAGCCGGGACACTAGCGGGAGGGCCCTCGAGCAGTACTTC. Residues: CASSRDTSGRALEQYF.

This chain links TRBV28 with TRBJ2-1; TRBD2 matches at 10 bases. The CDR3 sequence is 17 residues long. CDR1 MDHEN and CDR2 SYDVKM come from the germline V gene. The trim removed 1 base at V and 8 bases at J, leaving 11 bases unmatched. The CDR3 is CASSLLRDSGGWDEQFF. CDR3 nucleotides: TGTGCCAGCAGTTTATTAAGGGATAGCGGGGGGTGGGATGAGCAGTTCTTC. The variable domain in full, completed from reference TRBV28 and TRBJ2-1, reads DVKVTQSSRYLVKRTGEKVFLECVQDMDHENMFWYRQDPGLGLRLIYFSYDVKMKEKGDIPEGYSVSREKKERFSLILESASTNQTSMYLCASSLLRDSGGWDEQFFGPGTRLTVL.

The chain uses TRBV6-5 and TRBJ2-2; weak D call: TRBD2 (5 bases). There are 14 residues in the CDR3. Trimming took 6 bases from V and 4 from J, leaving 12 bases between them. Germline assignment: CDR1 MNHEY and CDR2 SVGAGI. The DNA for the CDR3 is TGTGCCAGCAGCGGAGGCGGACCCACCGGGGAGCTGTTTTTT. This gives the protein CASSGGGPTGELFF.

The V and J genes are TRBV28 and TRBJ1-5, with D possibly matching TRBD1 (6 bases). The germline V gene has CDR1 MDHEN and CDR2 SYDVKM. CDR3 size: 14 residues. V lost 0 bases and J 8 bases, leaving 11 bases between the germline ends. CDR3 nucleotide sequence: TGTGCCAGCAGTTTATGGGCAGGGGAAGAGCCCCAGCATTTT. Its protein product is CASSLWAGEEPQHF.

The rearrangement joins TRBV5-1 to TRBJ2-1; 9 bases are a match to TRBD2. The CDR3 covers 17 residues. The germline CDR1 and CDR2 sequences are SGHRS and YFSETQ. The V and J ends lost 5 bases and 0 bases, in that order; junction bases with no gene match: 9. CDR3 DNA sequence: TGCGCCAGCAGAAGAGGAGGTAGCGGGAGCTCCTACAATGAGCAGTTCTTC. Its translation: CASRRGGSGSSYNEQFF.

This rearrangement joins TRBV2 to TRBJ1-5, with D possibly being TRBD1 (5 bases). The CDR3 length is 14 residues. Germline-derived CDR1 and CDR2 are SNHLY and FYNNEI. The ends were cut back, 3 bases at V and 7 bases at J, with 13 bases in the middle. The DNA of the CDR3 is TGTGCCAGCAGTGACAATACAGGAGCCCAGCCCCAGCATTTT. The encoded protein is CASSDNTGAQPQHF.

This rearrangement joins TRBV7-8 to TRBJ1-1; the D is unclear. Germline V lookup: CDR1 SGHVS, CDR2 FQNEAQ. Trimming removed 7 bases at V and 0 bases at J, with 6 bases between. This CDR3 is built from 12 residues. The CDR3 nucleotides read TGTGCCAGCATGGGCCTGAACACTGAAGCTTTCTTT. This sequence encodes CASMGLNTEAFF. The entire variable domain, with the rest obtained from reference TRBV7-8 and TRBJ1-1, is as follows: GAGVSQSPRYKVAKRGQDVALRCDPISGHVSLFWYQQALGQGPEFLTYFQNEAQLDKSGLPSDRFFAERPEGSVSTLKIQRTQQEDSAVYLCASMGLNTEAFFGQGTRLTVV.